Listed below are T cell receptor beta chains from one sample, sequenced in a study of blood T cell repertoires in COVID-19. TCRdb's table, derived via immunoSEQ multiplex PCR, lists solely in-frame clones and lacks some. The repertoire holds about 180,000 clones, with roughly nine tenths as singletons. The sequencing sample was made of peripheral blood. The source of these receptors is a woman aged 25 to 39 with active or convalescent COVID-19. Both conserved end residues are part of each CDR3. D genes are given only for firm matches. Clone size is stated in some rows and not others, as once, few, many or a class when expanded.

>few|TRBV11-2|TRBD1|TRBJ1-1
CASSLVGTGGSGAFF
TGTGCCAGCAGCTTAGTTGGAACAGGGGGCTCGGGAGCTTTCTTT
>-|TRBV2|TRBD1|TRBJ1-4
CASHRDRGRTNEKLFF
TGTGCCAGCCACCGGGACAGGGGGCGAACTAATGAAAAACTGTTTTTT
>-|TRBV5-1|-|TRBJ1-4
CASSSSPGQPNEKLFF
TGCGCCAGCAGCTCTAGCCCGGGACAACCTAATGAAAAACTGTTTTTT
>-|TRBV18|-|TRBJ1-4
CASSPLIRGAFETNEKLFF
TGTGCCAGCTCACCACTTATCAGGGGCGCATTTGAAACTAATGAAAAACTGTTTTTT
>few|TRBV18|-|TRBJ1-6
CASSNRAENNSPLHF
TGTGCCAGCTCCAACAGGGCGGAGAATAATTCACCCCTCCACTTT
>-|TRBV29-1|TRBD1|TRBJ1-1
CSVGDRGGTEAFF
TGCAGCGTTGGGGACAGGGGCGGCACTGAAGCTTTCTTT
>once|TRBV4-1|-|TRBJ2-1
CASSQDQGGKNEQFF
TGCGCCAGCAGCCAAGACCAGGGTGGCAAGAATGAGCAGTTCTTC
>-|TRBV9|-|TRBJ2-7
CASSKRDNYEQYF
TGTGCCAGCAGCAAACGGGACAACTACGAGCAGTACTTC
>-|TRBV18|TRBD1|TRBJ1-4
CASSHGTGGDEKLFF
TGTGCCAGCTCACACGGGACAGGGGGCGATGAAAAACTGTTTTTT
>-|TRBV5-5|-|TRBJ1-5
CASSHQGNLNQPQHF
TGTGCCAGCAGCCATCAGGGAAATCTCAATCAGCCCCAGCATTTT
>-|TRBV5-4|-|TRBJ1-4
CASRFQGGAEKLFF
TGTGCCAGCAGATTTCAGGGTGGGGCGGAAAAACTGTTTTTT
>-|TRBV30|-|TRBJ1-4
CAWSVQHNEKLFF
TGTGCCTGGAGTGTACAGCATAATGAAAAACTGTTTTTT
>-|TRBV5-1|-|TRBJ2-1
CASSLLSGSSYNEQFF
TGCGCCAGCAGCTTGCTTAGCGGAAGCTCCTACAATGAGCAGTTCTTC
>-|TRBV25-1|TRBD2|TRBJ2-3
CASSDTSGGPHTQYF
TGTGCCAGCAGTGACACTAGCGGGGGTCCCCATACGCAGTATTTT
>-|TRBV7-2|TRBD1|TRBJ1-2
CASSPTETGTADDGYTF
TGTGCCAGCAGCCCGACTGAGACAGGGACGGCGGACGATGGCTACACCTTC
>-|TRBV28|-|TRBJ2-2
CASILGNTGELFF
TGTGCCAGCATACTAGGGAACACCGGGGAGCTGTTTTTT
>once|TRBV29-1|-|TRBJ2-3
CSVETGSTDTQYF
TGCAGCGTTGAAACCGGGAGCACAGATACGCAGTATTTT
>-|TRBV6-1|-|TRBJ1-2
CASSELDSGLYGYTF
TGTGCCAGCAGTGAATTGGACAGTGGTCTCTATGGCTACACCTTC
>-|TRBV19|-|TRBJ2-3
CASSGTPWDTQYF
TGTGCCAGCTCCGGGACTCCTTGGGATACGCAGTATTTT
>-|TRBV19|-|TRBJ2-7
CASTPGVGYEQYF
TGTGCCAGTACTCCAGGGGTCGGCTACGAGCAGTACTTC
>-|TRBV11-3|-|TRBJ1-2
CASSPDRRTLYGYTF
TGTGCCAGCAGCCCCGACAGGCGGACGCTCTATGGCTACACCTTC